A single T cell receptor beta chain is shown here with its context. Its antigen is currently unknown. This entry comes from a study of shared clonotypes between healthy human individuals. Study-level findings and limits: Rarefaction showed that sequencing of sorted subsets was incomplete (despite large depth). The sampled material consisted only of blood, and tissue repertoires are likely to differ. Larger estimated richness was generally recorded for naive subsets relative to memory subsets.

Germline V CDR1 and CDR2: SEHNR, FQNEAQ (reference sequence). This CDR3 is 17 amino acids long. V was pared by 0 bases and J by 5 bases, with 3 bases of the junction left unmatched. Replicate PCRs run on sorted subsets employed roughly 190 ng DNA, approximately 30,000 T cell genomes. Assay: immunoSEQ multiplex PCR; the TCRdb copy retains only in-frame clones and omits some. This table holds millions of clones, roughly 92% found once. The chain links TRBV7-9 to TRBJ2-2, with TRBD2 matching 13 bases. The source of this sequence is a man between 18 and 35 years old in good health. The sample comprised naive CD4+ T cells sorted from blood. Indicated subset: CD45RA+ positively selected. CDR3 coding DNA: TGTGCCAGCAGCTTAGCGAAGGGACTAGCGGGAACCGGGGAGCTGTTTTTT. Its protein is CASSLAKGLAGTGELFF. Drawing the rest from reference TRBV7-9 and TRBJ2-2, the complete variable domain is DTGVSQNPRHKITKRGQNVTFRCDPISEHNRLYWYRQTLGQGPEFLTYFQNEAQLEKSRLLSDRFSAERPKGSFSTLEIQRTEQGDSAMYLCASSLAKGLAGTGELFFGEGSRLTVL.